The entry that follows covers one T cell receptor (beta chain) sequence. The data derive from a study of blood T cell repertoires in COVID-19. Under the authors' procedure: The assay estimated nucleated cells by amplifying reference gene primers. Repertoires were generated with immunoSEQ multiplex PCR, while TCRdb's copy carries only in-frame clones and drops some. The D gene and trimming were derived from the DNA, and the V and J assignments and clone size from that table. Among under 250,000 clones listed, 75% to 85% were seen once. Germline values: CDR1 MGHRA, CDR2 YSYEKL. V lost 2 bases and J 10 bases, leaving 9 bases between the germline ends. There are 12 residues in the CDR3.

The chain has TRBV4-1 and TRBJ1-5; D is ambiguous. Sequenced sample: PBMCs or T cells enriched from blood (not recorded which). The clonotype was recovered from a woman aged 45-65 years with acute COVID-19. CDR3 amino acids: CASSQIGGPQHF. The CDR3 DNA sequence: TGCGCCAGCAGCCAAATAGGAGGACCCCAGCATTTT.